Following are 9 T cell receptor beta chains from one sample sequenced in a study of blood T cell repertoires in COVID-19. Sequenced by immunoSEQ multiplex PCR; TCRdb stores in-frame clones only, minus some. The profile shows about 14,000 clones, about 77% of them singletons. Sequenced sample: peripheral blood. Every receptor here comes from a human donor in a cohort sampled during active COVID-19.

The chain has TRBV2 and TRBJ1-5; D perhaps matches TRBD1 (5 bases). Germline-derived CDR1 and CDR2 are SNHLY and FYNNEI. This CDR3 is 12 amino acids long. V lost 8 bases to trimming and J lost 7 bases, with 12 bases between them. CDR3 residues: CASRGEGQPQHF. CDR3 in DNA: TGTGCCAGCCGGGGGGAGGGACAGCCCCAGCATTTT.

This chain links TRBV5-5 with TRBJ1-1; TRBD1 might be the D (5 bases). There are 13 residues in the CDR3. V was pared by 4 bases and J by 4 bases, with 11 bases between. Germline V gene data show CDR1 as SGHKS and CDR2 as YYEKEE (reference sequence). The CDR3 sequence is CASSPQGGTEAFF. CDR3 nucleotide sequence: TGTGCCAGCAGCCCGCAGGGAGGCACTGAAGCTTTCTTT.

This chain uses TRBV7-2 with TRBJ2-1; TRBD2 matches at 8 bases. The V segment lost 4 bases and the J segment 6 bases; nucleotides outside the gene matches: 11. This CDR3 contains 16 residues. CDR1 and CDR2 (germline): SGHTA, FQGNSA. CDR3 DNA sequence: TGTGCCAGCAGCTCCCGTTCCGGCGGGGGGCTCAATGAGCAGTTCTTC. Protein product: CASSSRSGGGLNEQFF.

This chain links TRBV29-1 with TRBJ1-3; D is possibly TRBD1 (5 bases). The CDR3 runs to 13 residues. Trimming pared 7 bases from V and 1 base from J, leaving 11 bases between. CDR1 and CDR2 from the germline V gene are SQVTM and ANQGSEA. This CDR3 is CSASTDSGNTIYF. The CDR3 DNA sequence: TGCAGCGCCTCGACAGATTCTGGAAACACCATATATTTT. Filled out from reference TRBV29-1 and TRBJ1-3, the complete variable domain reads SAVISQKPSRDICQRGTSLTIQCQVDSQVTMMFWYRQQPGQSLTLIATANQGSEATYESGFVIDKFPISRPNLTFSTLTVSNMSPEDSSIYLCSASTDSGNTIYFGEGSWLTVV.

This sequence joins TRBV15 and TRBJ2-4; 7 nucleotides match TRBD2. Per the germline V gene, CDR1 is LNHNV and CDR2 is YYDKDF (reference sequence). V was clipped by 0 bases and J by 0 bases; unmatched bases: 2. CDR3 length: 16 residues. CDR3 residues: CATSREGGLAKNIQYF. The CDR3 DNA is TGTGCCACCAGCAGAGAGGGAGGGCTAGCCAAAAACATTCAGTACTTC.

The rearrangement joins TRBV19 to TRBJ2-7, with D maybe TRBD1 (6 bases). V was cut by 6 bases and J by 7 bases, with 16 bases left in between. Germline assignment: CDR1 LNHDA and CDR2 SQIVND (reference sequence). The CDR3 runs 13 residues. The CDR3 DNA follows: TGTGCCAGTAGGCCGGGACAAGGTGGGGAGCAGTACTTC. This codes for CASRPGQGGEQYF.

This chain's CDR3 is CASSLAPGSTDTQYF. CDR3 coding DNA: TGTGCCAGCAGCTTGGCCCCGGGGAGCACAGATACGCAGTATTTT. J is TRBJ2-3 and V is TRBV5-4; perhaps TRBD2 as D (5 bases). CDR3 length: 15 residues. The V gene lost 0 bases and the J gene lost 0 bases, with 8 bases spanning the gap. Germline CDR1 is SGHNT and CDR2 is YYREEE (reference sequence).

This chain links TRBV14 with TRBJ2-5, with a tentative D call TRBD1 (8 bases). There are 13 residues in the CDR3. The germline gives CDR1 SGHDN, CDR2 FVKESK. Trimming removed 7 bases from V and 5 bases from J, with 14 bases in between. The CDR3 spells CASNSQGGETQYF. In DNA form, the CDR3 reads TGTGCCAGCAACTCACAGGGGGGGGAGACCCAGTACTTC.

V gene TRBV13 combines with J gene TRBJ2-3; 9 bases match TRBD1. V trimming: 8 bases; J trimming: 2 bases; junction bases outside the gene matches: 2. The CDR3 has 13 residues. From germline, CDR1 is PRHDT and CDR2 FYEKMQ (reference sequence). CDR3 protein: CASGQGTTDTQYF. In DNA form, the CDR3 reads TGTGCCAGCGGACAGGGGACCACAGATACGCAGTATTTT.